This paragraph reports one TCR beta chain. The antigen it recognizes is unknown. No base qualities exist here, and no much larger clone lies one base off it. Ficoll-Paque density gradient centrifugation was used to isolate PBMCs. The data belong to a study of T-cell memory formation after mild COVID-19 listed by TCRdb under 2021. Background on the whole study: TCR sequence clusters from the two donors were largely donor specific. The cohort comprised two young, previously healthy adult volunteers, one female and one male. Longitudinal TCRalpha and TCRbeta repertoire sequencing tracked T-cell clones expanding and contracting after mild COVID-19 in a couple of donors. General findings and caveats noted by the study authors: SARS-CoV-2 specificity was not confirmed for the second-wave clones peaking on day 37. Clones contracting from day 15 to 85 had balanced CD4/CD8 phenotypes, while a second wave expanding from day 15 to 37 was biased towards CD4+. The detection of some responding clones in pre-infection memory suggests that pre-existing cross-reactive memory T cells joined the SARS-CoV-2 response. Contracting CD4+ clones turned up mainly in the CM and EM memory subsets, whereas EMRA was where CD8+ clones were enriched. The study covered only a couple of mild cases, and larger cohorts including severe cases with pre-infection samples were considered necessary.

The run used an Illumina NovaSeq 6000. Using 5'RACE with constant-segment primers, TCRalpha and TCRbeta cDNA libraries were constructed, with sample barcodes and unique molecular identifiers added in the process. RNA was extracted from every sample with Trizol reagent. The libraries were amplified in two PCR steps, and the second step added a second sample barcode and Illumina TruSeq adapters. Libraries were sequenced on an Illumina NovaSeq with 2 x 150 bp paired-end reads. The source study handled its data this way. Demultiplexing of reads and collapsing into UMI-guided consensus sequences were performed with migec v1.2.7. Using mixcr v2.1.11, UMI consensuses were aligned to TRA and TRB V and J templates and then assembled into clonotypes. A clonotype was counted as expanded or contracted only if both edgeR and NoisET called the change significant, with noise models trained on biological replicates. edgeR calls used a false discovery rate-adjusted p below 0.01 and a log2 fold-change threshold of 1. PCA with hierarchical clustering of max-normalized trajectories of the 1000 most abundant clonotypes was used as exploratory dynamics analysis. The CD4 or CD8 phenotype of responding clones was assigned using the separately sequenced CD4+ and CD8+ repertoires. TCRdb trimmed the raw reads at Q25, called clones with MiXCR and kept productive beta chains. Rows are unified per CDR3 protein, each entry keeping the most common DNA and genes. The V and J calls were not made by the authors but by TCRdb's processing. Recorded for this sample are approximately 500,000 distinct CDR3 sequences; 20% to 30% of them occurred a single time. Together, the top ten hold approximately 12% of the sample.

The TCR originated in an adult woman who had mild COVID-19 (a few samples of this study predate the infection). The sample titles of this study are shuffled in the database, so cell type and time point are left out; the donor was told from shared clones. Material: PBMCs or a T cell subset sorted from them (not recorded which).

At the DNA level, the sequence is TGTGCCAGCAGCCACTCACCGGGAGGTCAGCCCCAGCATTTT. It specifies CASSHSPGGQPQHF. The chain was built from TRBV3-1 and TRBJ1-5; the D gene lacks a confident call. V is clipped by 3 bases and J by 6 bases, and the sequence between their germline boundaries is 12 bases long. Reading the germline V gene (reference sequence) gives CDR1 LGHDT and CDR2 YNNKEL. Inclusive of the bounding cysteine and phenylalanine, the CDR3 is 14 residues long. Solely the CDR3 DNA is kept, with 42 bases framed from the first base.